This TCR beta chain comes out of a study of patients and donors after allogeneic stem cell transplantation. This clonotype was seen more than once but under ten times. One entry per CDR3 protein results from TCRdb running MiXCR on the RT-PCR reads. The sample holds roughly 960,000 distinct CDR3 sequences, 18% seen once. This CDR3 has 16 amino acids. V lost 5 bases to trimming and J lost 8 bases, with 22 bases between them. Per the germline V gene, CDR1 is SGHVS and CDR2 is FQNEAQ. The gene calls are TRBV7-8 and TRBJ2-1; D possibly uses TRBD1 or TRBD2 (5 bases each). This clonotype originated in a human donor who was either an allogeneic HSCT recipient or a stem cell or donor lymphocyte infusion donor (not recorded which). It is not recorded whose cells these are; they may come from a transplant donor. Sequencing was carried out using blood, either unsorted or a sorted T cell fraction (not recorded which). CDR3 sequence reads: CASSRVGEGLSDEQFF. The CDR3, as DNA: TGTGCCAGCAGCCGCGTAGGAGAGGGGTTGTCCGATGAGCAGTTCTTC. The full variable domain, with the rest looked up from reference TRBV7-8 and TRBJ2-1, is GAGVSQSPRYKVAKRGQDVALRCDPISGHVSLFWYQQALGQGPEFLTYFQNEAQLDKSGLPSDRFFAERPEGSVSTLKIQRTQQEDSAVYLCASSRVGEGLSDEQFFGPGTRLTVL.